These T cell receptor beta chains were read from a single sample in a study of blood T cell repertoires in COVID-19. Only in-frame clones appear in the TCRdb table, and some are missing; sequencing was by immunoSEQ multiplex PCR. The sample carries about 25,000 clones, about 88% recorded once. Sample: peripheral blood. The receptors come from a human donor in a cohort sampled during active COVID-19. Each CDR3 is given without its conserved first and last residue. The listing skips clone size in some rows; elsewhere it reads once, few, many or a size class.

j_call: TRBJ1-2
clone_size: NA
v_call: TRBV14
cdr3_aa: ASSPFGLSYT

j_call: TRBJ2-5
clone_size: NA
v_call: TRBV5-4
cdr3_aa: ASSLGLAGEGETQY

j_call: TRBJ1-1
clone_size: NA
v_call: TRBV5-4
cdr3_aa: ASSHKQGPEAF

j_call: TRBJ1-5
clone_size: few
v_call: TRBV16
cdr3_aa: ASSQSDRNQPQH

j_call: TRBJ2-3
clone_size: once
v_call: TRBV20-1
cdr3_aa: SAQITDTQY

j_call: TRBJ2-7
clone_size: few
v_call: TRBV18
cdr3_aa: ASSPEGQYEQY

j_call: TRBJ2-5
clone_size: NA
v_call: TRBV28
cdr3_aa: ASSPQGVIQETQY

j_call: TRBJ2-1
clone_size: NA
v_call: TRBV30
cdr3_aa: AWSVLRAGVAANEQF

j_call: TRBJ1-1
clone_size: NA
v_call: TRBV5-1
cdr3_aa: ASSSHSDKNTEAF

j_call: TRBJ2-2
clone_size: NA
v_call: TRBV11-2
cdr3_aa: ASSLLREGRTGELF

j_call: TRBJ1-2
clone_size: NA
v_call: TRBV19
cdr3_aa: ASRRPGQGLDGYT

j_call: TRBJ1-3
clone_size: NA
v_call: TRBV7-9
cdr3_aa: ASTNRVDSGNTIY

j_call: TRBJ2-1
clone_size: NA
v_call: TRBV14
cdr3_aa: ASSQPLGLPYNEQF

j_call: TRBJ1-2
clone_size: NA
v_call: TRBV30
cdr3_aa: AWTHARGNNGYT

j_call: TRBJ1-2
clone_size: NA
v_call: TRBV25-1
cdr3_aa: ASTSGQMYGYT

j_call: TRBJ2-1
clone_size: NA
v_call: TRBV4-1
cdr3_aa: ASSRGRGTSLHEQF

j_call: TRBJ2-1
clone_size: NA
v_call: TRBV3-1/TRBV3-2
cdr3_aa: ASSLTGVRNEQF